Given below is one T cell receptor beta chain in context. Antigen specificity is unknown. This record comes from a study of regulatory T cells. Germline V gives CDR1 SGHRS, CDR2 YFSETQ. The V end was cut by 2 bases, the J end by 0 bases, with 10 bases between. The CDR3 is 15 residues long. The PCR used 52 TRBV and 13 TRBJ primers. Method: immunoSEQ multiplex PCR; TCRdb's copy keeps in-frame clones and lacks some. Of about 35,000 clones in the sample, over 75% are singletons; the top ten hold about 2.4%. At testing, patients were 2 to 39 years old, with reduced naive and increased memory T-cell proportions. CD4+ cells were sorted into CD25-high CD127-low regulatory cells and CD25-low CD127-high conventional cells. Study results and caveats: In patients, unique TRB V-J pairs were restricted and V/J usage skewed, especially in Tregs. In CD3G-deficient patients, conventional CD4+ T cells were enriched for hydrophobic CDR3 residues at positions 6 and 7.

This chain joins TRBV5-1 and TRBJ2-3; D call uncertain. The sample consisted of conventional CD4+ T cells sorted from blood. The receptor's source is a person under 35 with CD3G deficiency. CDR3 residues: CASSLDFTSTDTQYF. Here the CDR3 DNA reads TGCGCCAGCAGCTTAGACTTTACCAGCACAGATACGCAGTATTTT. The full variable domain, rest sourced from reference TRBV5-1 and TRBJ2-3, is KAGVTQTPRYLIKTRGQQVTLSCSPISGHRSVSWYQQTPGQGLQFLFEYFSETQRNKGNFPGRFSGRQFSNSRSEMNVSTLELGDSALYLCASSLDFTSTDTQYFGPGTRLTVL.